This is a list of T cell receptor beta chains from one sample in a study of blood T cell repertoires in COVID-19. Method: immunoSEQ multiplex PCR; TCRdb's copy keeps in-frame clones and lacks some. The sample contains roughly 170,000 clones, around two thirds of which appear only once. Sequencing was done on a sample of peripheral blood. These receptors all come from a woman older than 75 with acute or convalescent COVID-19. The CDR3 runs from the conserved cysteine through the conserved F or W. D genes are given only for firm matches. Not all rows give a size; the values are once, few, many and, for expanded clones, a class.

V	J	D	size	DNA	CDR3
TRBV11-1	TRBJ2-7	-	-	TGTGCCAGCAGCTTAGATAGAGATTCCGCCGAGCAGTACTTC	CASSLDRDSAEQYF
TRBV14	TRBJ1-2	TRBD1	-	TGTGCCAGCAGCCAATACGAGGGGGCGGCCTATGGCTACACCTTC	CASSQYEGAAYGYTF
TRBV24-1	TRBJ2-5	TRBD2	-	TGTGCCACCAGTGGCGTCACCGGGACTAGCGGAGCCCAAGAGACCCAGTACTTC	CATSGVTGTSGAQETQYF
TRBV18	TRBJ1-4	TRBD1	-	TGTGCCAGCTCACCTCAGGACAGGGGATTGGAAAAACTGTTTTTT	CASSPQDRGLEKLFF
TRBV10-3	TRBJ1-6	TRBD1	-	TGTGCCATCAAGTCTATGGGACAGGGGAATTCACCCCTCCACTTT	CAIKSMGQGNSPLHF
TRBV5-4	TRBJ2-5	-	few	TGTGCCAGCAGCTTGGGCGGTTCAGCGGAGCCTTGGGAGACCCAGTACTTC	CASSLGGSAEPWETQYF
TRBV29-1	TRBJ1-5	-	-	TGCAGCGCTCTAGAGGGCAATCAGCCCCAGCATTTT	CSALEGNQPQHF
TRBV18	TRBJ2-2	TRBD1	-	TGTGCCAGCTCACCAAATGACGCAGGGGGCGCGAACACCGGGGAGCTGTTTTTT	CASSPNDAGGANTGELFF
TRBV5-1	TRBJ2-2	-	-	TGCGCCAGCAGCGTGCCCGCGGGGAACACCGGGGAGCTGTTTTTT	CASSVPAGNTGELFF
TRBV28	TRBJ2-2	TRBD2	-	TGTGCCAGCTTCTCCGGTAGCGGGATGGGCGGGGAGCTGTTTTTT	CASFSGSGMGGELFF
TRBV10-3	TRBJ2-7	TRBD2	-	TGTGCCATCAGTGAGGGGACTAGCGGCTCCGAGCAGTACTTC	CAISEGTSGSEQYF
TRBV28	TRBJ2-1	-	-	TGTGCCAGCAACCCTCCCGGACTTTATATCAATGAGCAGTTCTTC	CASNPPGLYINEQFF
TRBV28	TRBJ1-1	TRBD1	few	TGTGCCAGCATGGGACAGGGGACTTCTGAAGCTTTCTTT	CASMGQGTSEAFF
TRBV12-3/TRBV12-4	TRBJ1-5	TRBD1	-	TGTGCCAGCAGTCGACAGGGGACAAAGCCCCAGCATTTT	CASSRQGTKPQHF
TRBV2	TRBJ1-6	-	-	TGTGCCAGGGGTAATACAGGGAGTGCACCCCTCCACTTT	CARGNTGSAPLHF
TRBV5-1	TRBJ2-3	TRBD2	-	TGCGCCAGCAGCTTGGTCCCGGGACTAAGAAATACGCAGTATTTT	CASSLVPGLRNTQYF
TRBV3-1/TRBV3-2	TRBJ2-2	-	-	TGTGCCAGCAGCCAAGCCGGGATATACACCGGGGAGCTGTTTTTT	CASSQAGIYTGELFF
TRBV10-3	TRBJ1-1	-	-	TGTGCCATCAGTGGGGGAGGAGGGGCAGACACTGAAGCTTTCTTT	CAISGGGGADTEAFF
TRBV10-3	TRBJ1-4	TRBD1	-	TGTGCCATCGGTTCGACAGGGACTAATGAAAAACTGTTTTTT	CAIGSTGTNEKLFF
TRBV11-2	TRBJ2-7	TRBD1	-	TGTGCCAGCAGCCTATCTCTAGGACAGGGTGCCGAGCAGTACTTC	CASSLSLGQGAEQYF
TRBV1	TRBJ1-4	-	few	TGCACCAGCAGTCAATGGGTGGTCCAGGGGCCTACTTTT	CTSSQWVVQGPTF
TRBV5-1	TRBJ2-1	-	once	TGCGCCAGCAGCTTGCAAGCGCAGGGCGACTACAATGAGCAGTTCTTC	CASSLQAQGDYNEQFF
TRBV9	TRBJ1-4	TRBD1	-	TGTGCCAGCAGCGGTGACAGGGGAGCTAATGAAAAACTGTTTTTT	CASSGDRGANEKLFF
TRBV7-2	TRBJ2-2	-	once	TGTGCCAGCAGCTTAGCAGAGACCGGGGAGCTGTTTTTT	CASSLAETGELFF
TRBV28	TRBJ1-2	-	-	TGTGCCAGCAGCGTACAGGCGACCTATGGCTACACCTTC	CASSVQATYGYTF
TRBV7-2	TRBJ1-5	-	-	TGTGCCAGCAGCCAATGGAGGGGTTACAATCAGCCCCAGCATTTT	CASSQWRGYNQPQHF
TRBV7-3	TRBJ2-3	-	-	TGTGCCAGCAGCTTAACTCCTAGCTTTGGCACAGATACGCAGTATTTT	CASSLTPSFGTDTQYF
TRBV4-3	TRBJ2-4	TRBD2	-	TGCGCCAGCAGCCAAGATGTCTGGCGGGAGTTCACCAAAAACATTCAGTACTTC	CASSQDVWREFTKNIQYF